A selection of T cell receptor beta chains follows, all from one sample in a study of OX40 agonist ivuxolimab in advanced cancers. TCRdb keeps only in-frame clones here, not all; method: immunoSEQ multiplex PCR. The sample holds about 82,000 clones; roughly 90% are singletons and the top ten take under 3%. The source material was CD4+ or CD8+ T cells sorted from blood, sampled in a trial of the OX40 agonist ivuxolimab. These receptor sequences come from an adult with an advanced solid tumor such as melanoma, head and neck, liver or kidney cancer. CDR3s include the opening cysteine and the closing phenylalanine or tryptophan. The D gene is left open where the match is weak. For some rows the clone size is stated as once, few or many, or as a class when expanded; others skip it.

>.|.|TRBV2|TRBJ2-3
CATRKDQAGTDTQYF
TGTGCCACCCGAAAGGACCAGGCTGGCACAGATACGCAGTATTTT
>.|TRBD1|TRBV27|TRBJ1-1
CASNRGGANTEAFF
TGTGCCAGCAACAGAGGGGGCGCAAACACTGAAGCTTTCTTT
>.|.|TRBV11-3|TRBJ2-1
CASHRSGDNEQFF
TGTGCCAGCCATAGATCCGGGGACAATGAGCAGTTCTTC
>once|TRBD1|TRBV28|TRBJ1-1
CASKTGGTEAFF
TGTGCCAGCAAAACAGGGGGCACTGAAGCTTTCTTT
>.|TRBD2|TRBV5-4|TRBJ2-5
CASSLGLANQETQYF
TGTGCCAGCAGCTTGGGACTAGCGAATCAAGAGACCCAGTACTTC
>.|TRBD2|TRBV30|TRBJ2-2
CAWSWQGGAGELFF
TGTGCCTGGAGTTGGCAGGGAGGGGCCGGGGAGCTGTTTTTT
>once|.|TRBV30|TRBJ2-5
CAWSRGAPETQYF
TGTGCCTGGAGTCGGGGTGCCCCGGAGACCCAGTACTTC
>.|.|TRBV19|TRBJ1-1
CASSPWLMNTEAFF
TGTGCCAGTAGTCCATGGCTGATGAACACTGAAGCTTTCTTT
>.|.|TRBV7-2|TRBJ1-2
CASSPTGQLGGYTF
TGTGCCAGCAGCCCCACCGGGCAGCTGGGTGGCTACACCTTC
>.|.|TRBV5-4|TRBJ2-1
CASSFGGGSGHNEQFF
TGTGCCAGCAGCTTTGGTGGTGGGAGTGGGCACAATGAGCAGTTCTTC
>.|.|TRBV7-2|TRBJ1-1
CASSLGTPLRAFF
TGTGCCAGCAGCTTAGGAACTCCGTTGAGGGCTTTCTTT
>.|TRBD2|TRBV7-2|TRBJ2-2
CASSFLVGGSSTGELFF
TGTGCCAGCAGCTTTTTAGTTGGCGGGAGCAGTACCGGGGAGCTGTTTTTT